The 16 T cell receptor beta chains below were found in one sample sequenced in a study of cytomegalovirus exposure and HLA in healthy donors. PCR was performed using 60 Vbeta and 13 Jbeta primers. Some clones are missing from TCRdb's copy, which holds only in-frame ones; the method was immunoSEQ multiplex PCR. The sample lists over 250,000 clones, 86% occurring once. Source material: PBMCs. The receptors originated from a man aged 40-50 years in good health and CMV-seropositive.

This clone has only one observation. The chain recombines TRBV7-9 with TRBJ2-6; no definite D call. V was cut by 5 bases and J by 12 bases, with 8 bases left in between. The CDR3 extends over 11 amino acids. CDR1 is SEHNR, CDR2 FQNEAQ, per germline (reference sequence). This CDR3 is CASSHGPVLTF. As DNA, the CDR3 is TGTGCCAGCAGCCATGGCCCCGTCCTGACTTTC.

This rearrangement joins TRBV5-6 to TRBJ2-7, with 8 bases matching TRBD1. CDR1 is SGHDT, CDR2 YYEEEE, per germline. Trimming at V came to 3 bases and at J to 2 bases, leaving 13 bases not matched to a gene. The CDR3 sequence is 17 residues long. The CDR3 sequence is CASSWTPYATGAYEQYF. The CDR3 DNA sequence: TGTGCCAGCAGCTGGACCCCCTACGCGACAGGGGCCTACGAGCAGTACTTC.

V gene TRBV2 combines with J gene TRBJ2-2; 14 bases align to TRBD2. J lost 0 bases, V lost 6 bases, and 18 bases had no gene match. Germline CDR1 and CDR2: SNHLY and FYNNEI. There are 22 residues in the CDR3. The CDR3 is CASSEKGGGLAGEGPNTGELFF. Written as DNA, the CDR3 is TGTGCCAGCAGCGAGAAGGGGGGGGGACTAGCGGGAGAAGGACCGAACACCGGGGAGCTGTTTTTT.

This chain joins TRBV28 and TRBJ2-1; D is uncertain. The V end was cut by 3 bases, the J end by 7 bases, with 13 bases between. Germline CDR1 MDHEN, CDR2 SYDVKM. This CDR3 contains 14 residues. CDR3 sequence: CASSFETTLNEQFF. The CDR3 DNA sequence: TGTGCCAGCAGTTTTGAGACGACATTAAATGAGCAGTTCTTC.

The chain combines TRBV7-3 with TRBJ2-7, with D perhaps matching TRBD1 (6 bases). CDR3 size: 16 residues. The germline V gene has CDR1 SGHTA and CDR2 FQGTGA. V lost 5 bases and J 7 bases, leaving 24 bases between the germline ends. The chain's CDR3 is CASSHGDRTDGGEQYF. The CDR3 coding sequence is TGTGCCAGCAGCCACGGGGACCGGACAGACGGCGGGGAGCAGTACTTC.

CDR3 in amino acids: CASSVVSSGAADTQYF. CDR3 DNA: TGTGCCAGCAGCGTAGTGTCTAGCGGAGCCGCGGATACGCAGTATTTT. This chain joins TRBV9 and TRBJ2-3; 7 nucleotides agree with TRBD2. CDR1 and CDR2 (germline): SGDLS, YYNGEE. The trim removed 0 bases at V and 6 bases at J, leaving 10 bases unmatched. There are 16 residues in the CDR3.

The table lists this clone with a few counts. J is TRBJ1-2 and V is TRBV30; 9 bases line up with TRBD1. CDR3 size: 14 residues. CDR1 is GTSNPN and CDR2 is SVGIG in the germline V gene (reference sequence). The trim removed 2 bases at V and 4 bases at J, leaving 5 bases unmatched. CDR3 in amino acids: CAWSRDRVGYGYTF. The CDR3, as DNA: TGTGCCTGGAGTAGGGACAGGGTTGGCTATGGCTACACCTTC.

V and J are TRBV4-3 and TRBJ2-1; the D gene is possibly TRBD1 (6 bases). The V end was cut by 3 bases, the J end by 0 bases, with 9 bases between. CDR3 length equals 15 residues. From germline, CDR1 is LGHNA and CDR2 YSLEER. For the CDR3, the DNA is TGCGCCAGCAGCCAGGACAGCAGCTCCTACAATGAGCAGTTCTTC. This translates into CASSQDSSSYNEQFF.

The rearrangement links TRBV7-5 to TRBJ1-1. TRBV7-5 is marked as a pseudogene. The CDR3 contains 14 residues. Written as DNA, the CDR3 is TGTGCCAGAAGCCTACACGGGGTGAACACTGAAGCTTTCTTT. This encodes CARSLHGVNTEAFF.

The chain carries TRBV7-9 and TRBJ1-3; D gene uncertain. The V end was cut by 4 bases, the J end by 1 base, with 17 bases between. The CDR3 runs 17 residues. Germline values: CDR1 SEHNR, CDR2 FQNEAQ (reference sequence). This CDR3 is CASSSTSRRVSGNTIYF. CDR3 sequence (DNA): TGTGCCAGCAGCTCGACCTCCAGGCGGGTATCTGGAAACACCATATATTTT.

J is TRBJ1-1 and V is TRBV9; 9 nucleotides align to TRBD1. The CDR3 runs to 16 residues. J gave up 5 bases and V 4 bases, and 12 bases lay outside the gene matches. CDR1 is SGDLS and CDR2 is YYNGEE in the germline V gene. CDR3 in amino acids: CASSSSDRGVRTEAFF. CDR3 nucleotide sequence: TGTGCCAGCAGCTCGTCGGACAGGGGTGTGAGAACTGAAGCTTTCTTT.

The chain carries TRBV5-5 and TRBJ1-2; 10 bases align to TRBD1. Looked up from germline, CDR1 is SGHKS and CDR2 is YYEKEE (reference sequence). This CDR3 spans 18 amino acids. V dropped 2 bases and J dropped 2; count of bases not matched to a gene: 12. In DNA form, the CDR3 reads TGTGCCAGCAGCTTTAGTCCCCTCCCGGGACAGGGGAACTATGGCTACACCTTC. Residues: CASSFSPLPGQGNYGYTF.

V is TRBV9 and J is TRBJ1-6; no clear D. Trimming removed 0 bases from V and 0 bases from J, with 7 bases in between. The CDR3 sequence is 16 residues long. Germline CDR1 reads SGDLS; CDR2 reads YYNGEE. CDR3 in amino acids: CASSVGASSYNSPLHF. The CDR3 DNA follows: TGTGCCAGCAGCGTAGGGGCGAGCTCCTATAATTCACCCCTCCACTTT.

The rearrangement uses TRBV11-2 and TRBJ2-6; 10 nucleotides line up with TRBD1. The CDR3 spans 18 residues. Germline V gene data show CDR1 as SGHAT and CDR2 as FQNNGV. Trimming took 5 bases from V and 0 from J; bases not matched to a gene: 7. CDR3 loop: CASSRGTGATSGANVLTF. DNA of the CDR3: TGTGCCAGCAGCCGAGGGACAGGGGCCACCTCTGGGGCCAACGTCCTGACTTTC.

This chain uses TRBV7-2 with TRBJ2-1; TRBD2 aligns across 8 bases. The CDR3 spans 16 residues. Germline V gene sequence: CDR1 SGHTA, CDR2 FQGNSA. With V trimmed by 1 base and J by 7 bases, 9 bases remained unmatched. In DNA form, the CDR3 reads TGTGCCAGCAGCTTAGAGCAGGGACTAGGGGCGAATGAGCAGTTCTTC. It codes for CASSLEQGLGANEQFF.

V gene TRBV5-1 combines with J gene TRBJ1-1; a weak D match, TRBD1 (6 bases). Germline values: CDR1 SGHRS, CDR2 YFSETQ. V lost 0 bases to trimming and J lost 5 bases, with 26 bases between them. This CDR3 is 19 amino acids long. CDR3 sequence reads: CASSLESGSRGGLGTEAFF. The CDR3 region has the DNA TGCGCCAGCAGCTTGGAGTCTGGTTCGCGGGGGGGGCTGGGGACTGAAGCTTTCTTT.